The clone carrying this T cell receptor (beta chain) was detected only a few times. This record belongs to a study of graft-versus-host responses after intestinal transplantation. Whole-study results and caveats: GvH clonotypes were identified within recipient marrow, with a subset emerging first in ileum or blood.

This CDR3 comprises 15 residues. Trimming at V came to 1 base and at J to 8 bases, leaving 7 bases not matched to a gene. Germline-derived CDR1 and CDR2 are SGHAT and FQNNGV. The method was immunoSEQ multiplex PCR; TCRdb's version includes in-frame clones alone and lacks a portion of them. The data hold 4,000 to 5,500 clones, with 25% to 30% observed a single time. There were approximately 200,000 CFSE-labeled responder cells plated together with approximately 200,000 irradiated, violet-dye-labeled stimulator cells. Sequencing used alloreactive CD8+ T cells from a mixed lymphocyte reaction culture, obtained before transplantation. Regarding subset: CFSE-low proliferating T cells sorted from roughly 6-day pre-transplant mixed lymphocyte reaction (GvH or HvG direction). This sequence joins TRBV11-2 and TRBJ2-1, with 8 nucleotides matching TRBD2. The TCR sequence derives from a human patient who was an organ donor for intestinal transplantation. CDR3 amino acids: CASSLGPTSVDEQFF. CDR3 nucleotides: TGTGCCAGCAGCTTAGGTCCGACTAGCGTCGATGAGCAGTTCTTC.